These T cell receptor beta chains were read from a single sample in a study of T cell responses to AZD1222 COVID-19 vaccine. Assay: immunoSEQ multiplex PCR; the TCRdb copy retains only in-frame clones and omits some. The table has about 130,000 clones, about 89% seen once. The sample was peripheral blood, taken 28 days after the second AZD1222 dose. These TCRs come from an adult who received the AZD1222 COVID-19 vaccine. The CDR3 runs from the conserved cysteine through the conserved F or W. A D gene is named only where the DNA matches it firmly. A clone size is listed for some rows: how often the clone was seen (once, few, many), or a class if it is expanded.

CDR3 length,V gene,clone size,J gene,D gene,CDR3 DNA,CDR3 protein
15,TRBV5-1,.,TRBJ2-5,.,TGCGCCAGCAGCACCGGGACGAACAGGGTAGAGACCCAGTACTTC,CASSTGTNRVETQYF
13,TRBV6-6,.,TRBJ1-1,.,TGTGCCAGCAGTTACACGGGGCGGACTGAAGCTTTCTTT,CASSYTGRTEAFF
14,TRBV11-2,.,TRBJ1-1,TRBD1,TGTGCCAGCAGCTTAGGGACAGGGGTTACTGAAGCTTTCTTT,CASSLGTGVTEAFF
15,TRBV7-9,.,TRBJ1-2,.,TGTGCCAGCAGCTTAGGGGGGACCGGGGCCTATGGCTACACCTTC,CASSLGGTGAYGYTF
12,TRBV19,.,TRBJ1-2,.,TGTGCCAGTACCCCCACGTCCTATGGCTACACCTTC,CASTPTSYGYTF
14,TRBV7-8,.,TRBJ1-1,TRBD1,TGTGCCAGCAGAAAGGGACAGGTGAACACTGAAGCTTTCTTT,CASRKGQVNTEAFF
15,TRBV4-2,.,TRBJ1-3,.,TGTGCCAGCAGCCAGGGCGGGGACACCGGAAACACCATATATTTT,CASSQGGDTGNTIYF
14,TRBV15,.,TRBJ2-1,TRBD1,TGTGCCACCAGGGGACAGAACCTCTACAATGAGCAGTTCTTC,CATRGQNLYNEQFF
13,TRBV13,.,TRBJ2-5,.,TGTGCCAGCAGCTTATGGCCGGGGGAGACCCAGTACTTC,CASSLWPGETQYF
13,TRBV10-3,.,TRBJ1-1,.,TGTGCCATTGCAGGCCTCCAAGGGTCTGAAGCTTTCTTT,CAIAGLQGSEAFF
12,TRBV30,.,TRBJ1-1,.,TGTGCCGAACGGGAGATGAACACTGAAGCTTTCTTT,CAEREMNTEAFF
20,TRBV6-2/TRBV6-3,.,TRBJ1-5,TRBD1,TGTGCCAGCAGTTCAGGAGCCCGGGACAGGGCCTATTATAGCAATCAGCCCCAGCATTTT,CASSSGARDRAYYSNQPQHF
15,TRBV9,.,TRBJ2-1,.,TGTGCCAGCAGCGTAAGGGGGACTTCGGGGAATGAGCAGTTCTTC,CASSVRGTSGNEQFF
15,TRBV2,.,TRBJ1-5,TRBD1,TGTGCCAGCAGTGGACTCAGGGGGAATGTTCAGCCCCAGCATTTT,CASSGLRGNVQPQHF
14,TRBV6-5,.,TRBJ2-7,TRBD1,TGTGCCAGCAGTCAACAGGGGGCCTACTACGAGCAGTACTTC,CASSQQGAYYEQYF
15,TRBV19,few,TRBJ1-4,.,TGTGCCAGTAGTTCGGCCCTCTTAGGGGGTGAAAAACTGTTTTTT,CASSSALLGGEKLFF
14,TRBV2,.,TRBJ2-7,.,TGTGCCAGCAGTGTCAGCGACATGTACTACGAGCAGTACTTC,CASSVSDMYYEQYF
18,TRBV7-8,.,TRBJ1-4,.,TGTGCCAGCAGCTTAGATCTACAGGGCATGAACACTAATGAAAAACTGTTTTTT,CASSLDLQGMNTNEKLFF